The 25 T cell receptor beta chains given below trace back to one sample, sequenced in a study of somatic mutations in cytotoxic T cells in rheumatoid arthritis. The method was immunoSEQ multiplex PCR; TCRdb's version includes in-frame clones alone and lacks a portion of them. Here the sample spans more than 15,000 clones, approximately 80% being singletons. Sequencing input: CD8+ T cells sorted from blood. The receptors come from an adult with rheumatoid arthritis.

The gene calls are TRBV7-7 and TRBJ2-3, with TRBD1 identical over 9 bases. The CDR3 spans 15 residues. The V and J ends lost 6 bases and 4 bases, in that order; junction bases with no gene match: 8. CDR1 is SSHAT, CDR2 FNYEAQ, per germline (reference sequence). The CDR3 region has the DNA TGTGCCAGCAGTTACAGGGGGCGCGGGGCAGATACGCAGTATTTT. Protein product: CASSYRGRGADTQYF.

V is TRBV7-9 and J is TRBJ2-4; D might be TRBD1 (5 bases). The CDR3 has 12 residues. V lost 3 bases, J lost 14 bases, and 14 bases lay in between. Germline-derived CDR1 and CDR2 are SEHNR and FQNEAQ (reference sequence). Written as DNA, the CDR3 is TGTGCCAGCAGCTTTCAGCCACAGGAGAAGTACTTC. Its translation is CASSFQPQEKYF.

This rearrangement joins TRBV29-1 to TRBJ1-5; D may be TRBD1 (5 bases). V was pared by 3 bases and J by 5 bases, with 8 bases between. This CDR3 is 12 amino acids long. Germline V gene lookup returns CDR1 SQVTM and CDR2 ANQGSEA. The CDR3 region has the DNA TGCAGCGTTGACAGGGTAGATCAGCCCCAGCATTTT. Translated: CSVDRVDQPQHF. Complete variable domain (other parts from reference TRBV29-1 and TRBJ1-5): SAVISQKPSRDICQRGTSLTIQCQVDSQVTMMFWYRQQPGQSLTLIATANQGSEATYESGFVIDKFPISRPNLTFSTLTVSNMSPEDSSIYLCSVDRVDQPQHFGDGTRLSIL.

The chain is built from TRBV2 and TRBJ2-7; TRBD2 might be the D (6 bases). CDR3 length equals 18 residues. Germline assignment: CDR1 SNHLY and CDR2 FYNNEI. Trimming removed 1 base from V and 7 bases from J, with 26 bases in between. The CDR3 sequence: CASSEEEEGLTGSLEQYF. The CDR3 DNA reads TGTGCCAGCAGTGAAGAAGAAGAGGGACTTACAGGTTCCCTGGAGCAGTACTTC.

The gene calls are TRBV10-1 and TRBJ1-1, with 9 bases lining up with TRBD1. The CDR3 spans 14 residues. The V gene end was trimmed by 6 bases and the J gene end by 4 bases; junction bases not matched to a gene: 6. Looked up from germline, CDR1 is WNHNN and CDR2 is SYGVQD (reference sequence). This CDR3 is CASSAGQGSTEAFF. For the CDR3, the DNA is TGCGCCAGCAGCGCGGGACAGGGAAGCACTGAAGCTTTCTTT.

This chain uses TRBV4-1 with TRBJ2-1; 8 bases align to TRBD2. CDR1 is MGHRA and CDR2 is YSYEKL in the germline V gene. The CDR3 is made up of 14 amino acids. With V trimmed by 4 bases and J by 5 bases, 4 bases remained unmatched. DNA of the CDR3: TGCGCCAGCAGCCCCGGGACTAGAGACAATGAGCAGTTCTTC. As protein: CASSPGTRDNEQFF.

The gene calls are TRBV6-4 and TRBJ2-3; 7 bases are a match to TRBD1. V shed 6 bases and J 1 base; nucleotides not matched to a gene: 4. The V gene's germline CDR1 is MRHNA and CDR2 SNTAGT. CDR3 length: 14 residues. The CDR3 nucleotides are TGTGCCAGCAGCGGGCAGGGGGGCACAGATACGCAGTATTTT. It specifies CASSGQGGTDTQYF.

This sequence joins TRBV7-6 and TRBJ2-1; D perhaps matches TRBD1 (5 bases). The CDR3 is 15 residues long. With 8 bases removed from V and 7 bases from J, the gap between germline ends came to 21 bases. The germline V gene encodes CDR1 SGHVS and CDR2 FNYEAQ. CDR3 in amino acids: CASGSSAQGGNEQFF. CDR3 bases: TGTGCCAGCGGTTCCTCCGCGCAGGGTGGTAATGAGCAGTTCTTC. Full variable domain (rest looked up from reference TRBV7-6 and TRBJ2-1): GAGVSQSPRYKVTKRGQDVALRCDPISGHVSLYWYRQALGQGPEFLTYFNYEAQQDKSGLPNDRFSAERPEGSISTLTIQRTEQRDSAMYRCASGSSAQGGNEQFFGPGTRLTVL.

The V and J genes are TRBV7-6 and TRBJ2-7, with D perhaps being TRBD1 or TRBD2 (5 bases each). Trimming took 5 bases from V and 1 from J, leaving 15 bases between them. CDR3 length: 15 amino acids. Germline V CDR1 and CDR2: SGHVS, FNYEAQ. The CDR3 DNA reads TGTGCCAGCAGCCCCCCCCTGGGGGATTCCTACGAGCAGTACTTC. Protein sequence: CASSPPLGDSYEQYF.

This chain links TRBV4-1 with TRBJ2-5; the D is unclear. This CDR3 spans 13 amino acids. Germline assignment: CDR1 MGHRA and CDR2 YSYEKL. The V gene lost 3 bases and the J gene lost 5 bases, with 10 bases spanning the gap. The CDR3 nucleotides are TGCGCCAGCAGCCAGGCTGGTGAGGAGACCCAGTACTTC. This gives the protein CASSQAGEETQYF.

This chain uses TRBV28 with TRBJ2-7; a weak D match, TRBD1 (5 bases). Germline CDR1 is MDHEN and CDR2 is SYDVKM. CDR3 length equals 13 residues. The V end was cut by 6 bases, the J end by 3 bases, with 12 bases between. CDR3 coding DNA: TGTGCCAGCAGCAACGACAGAGTCTACGAGCAGTACTTC. It is translated as CASSNDRVYEQYF.

This clone was seen only a few times. The gene calls are TRBV19 and TRBJ1-1; D is unclear. This CDR3 contains 11 residues. V lost 9 bases, J lost 3 bases, and 8 bases lay in between. Germline V CDR1 and CDR2: LNHDA, SQIVND (reference sequence). CDR3 coding DNA: TGTGCCAGCCCGGGGTACACTGAAGCTTTCTTT. Its protein is CASPGYTEAFF.

This chain uses TRBV7-6 with TRBJ2-2; TRBD2 matches 10 bases. There are 14 residues in the CDR3. Germline values: CDR1 SGHVS, CDR2 FNYEAQ. Trimming took 6 bases from V and 6 from J; bases not matched to a gene: 4. The CDR3, as DNA: TGTGCCAGCAGTCTAGCGGGGGAGGCCGGGGAGCTGTTTTTT. As protein: CASSLAGEAGELFF.

V usage is TRBV5-1 and J usage is TRBJ2-1; D is unresolved. V gave up 1 base and J gave up 0 bases, with 8 bases separating them. Looked up from germline, CDR1 is SGHRS and CDR2 is YFSETQ. This CDR3 contains 15 residues. Written as DNA, the CDR3 is TGCGCCAGCAGCTTGCCTACTCCCTCCTACAATGAGCAGTTCTTC. Translation: CASSLPTPSYNEQFF.

This clone was observed a few times. The rearrangement links TRBV18 to TRBJ1-5; no clear D. The V gene's germline CDR1 is KGHSH and CDR2 LQKENI. This CDR3 has 12 amino acids. V was pared by 5 bases and J by 11 bases, with 13 bases between. Written as DNA, the CDR3 is TGTGCCAGCTCAAACGGACGGAGGTCCCAGCATTTT. This encodes CASSNGRRSQHF.

This rearrangement joins TRBV28 to TRBJ2-1, with D tentatively TRBD1 (6 bases). Trimming stripped 4 bases from V and 15 bases from J, with 13 bases between. The CDR3 consists of 11 residues. From germline, CDR1 is MDHEN and CDR2 SYDVKM. The CDR3 sequence: CASSYTGKGFF. The CDR3 region has the DNA TGTGCCAGCAGTTATACAGGGAAGGGGTTCTTC.

In its sample, this clone ranks as medium-sized. The genes are TRBV7-9 and TRBJ1-5; possibly TRBD1 for D (5 bases). With 3 bases removed from V and 6 bases from J, the gap between germline ends came to 12 bases. The CDR3 totals 14 residues. Looked up from germline, CDR1 is SEHNR and CDR2 is FQNEAQ (reference sequence). The CDR3 is CASSFTGGGQPQHF. The CDR3 DNA reads TGTGCCAGCAGCTTCACAGGCGGAGGTCAGCCCCAGCATTTT.

The gene calls are TRBV9 and TRBJ1-2, with 7 bases matching TRBD1. V dropped 0 bases and J dropped 8; count of bases not matched to a gene: 10. Germline loops: CDR1 SGDLS, CDR2 YYNGEE. There are 15 residues in the CDR3. The CDR3 here is CASSVDGGTARGYTF. In nucleotides, the CDR3 is TGTGCCAGCAGCGTAGATGGCGGGACAGCTAGGGGCTACACCTTC.

This clone has more than one count but fewer than ten. This chain joins TRBV29-1 and TRBJ1-1; no clear D. V was cut by 4 bases and J by 1 base, with 10 bases left in between. The CDR3 covers 13 residues. Germline CDR1 and CDR2: SQVTM and ANQGSEA. CDR3 amino acids: CSVVEGGNTEAFF. The CDR3 nucleotides are TGCAGCGTTGTTGAGGGTGGGAACACTGAAGCTTTCTTT.

The rearrangement joins TRBV10-1 to TRBJ1-4, with D unclear. Germline CDR1 reads WNHNN; CDR2 reads SYGVQD (reference sequence). Trimming took 3 bases from V and 6 from J, leaving 8 bases between them. The CDR3 is made up of 13 amino acids. CDR3 in DNA: TGCGCCAGCAGTGATAGAGCAGATGAAAAACTGTTTTTT. Its protein is CASSDRADEKLFF.

J is TRBJ2-1 and V is TRBV7-6, with TRBD2 matching 7 bases. Germline values: CDR1 SGHVS, CDR2 FNYEAQ. CDR3 length: 18 amino acids. V lost 1 base and J lost 3; bases outside the gene matches: 12. CDR3 loop: CASSLGDGTTPYYNEQFF. The CDR3 DNA reads TGTGCCAGCAGCTTAGGGGACGGGACTACCCCTTACTACAATGAGCAGTTCTTC.

The DNA of the CDR3 is TGTGCCAGCAGCTTAGATGTAGTCAATGAGCAGTTCTTC. Its protein product is CASSLDVVNEQFF. The chain couples TRBV7-6 to TRBJ2-1, with D unclear. V was cut by 1 base and J by 6 bases, with 7 bases left in between. The CDR3 length is 13 residues. Germline loops: CDR1 SGHVS, CDR2 FNYEAQ.

The chain couples TRBV5-4 to TRBJ2-1; TRBD2 aligns across 7 bases. Germline lookup yields CDR1 SGHNT and CDR2 YYREEE (reference sequence). V shed 0 bases, J shed 6 bases, and the junction held 3 bases outside the gene matches. This CDR3 is 14 amino acids long. The CDR3, as DNA: TGTGCCAGCAGCTTGGGGACTAGTGGCAATGAGCAGTTCTTC. Protein product: CASSLGTSGNEQFF.

The chain employs TRBV18 and TRBJ1-6, with D tentatively TRBD1 (5 bases). Germline CDR1 is KGHSH and CDR2 is LQKENI. V was pared by 6 bases and J by 11 bases, with 20 bases between. CDR3 length equals 15 residues. The CDR3: CASSVGTTDNPPLHF. CDR3 bases: TGTGCCAGCTCTGTTGGGACGACGGACAATCCACCCCTCCACTTT.

The chain is built from TRBV6-5 and TRBJ2-7; 8 positions agree with TRBD1. With 2 bases clipped from V and 7 bases from J, the junction kept 10 bases outside the gene matches. Germline CDR1 is MNHEY and CDR2 is SVGAGI. CDR3 length equals 15 residues. The CDR3 protein is CASSYDRGPLGEQYF. The CDR3 DNA sequence: TGTGCCAGCAGTTACGACAGGGGTCCCCTCGGTGAGCAGTACTTC.